This T cell receptor beta chain was profiled in a study of shared clonotypes between healthy human individuals. Terminally differentiated effector memory CD45RA+ cells were left out of the naive CD8 fraction, which was CD45RO-negative and positively selected for CCR7. TCRdb keeps only in-frame clones here, not all; method: immunoSEQ multiplex PCR. This table holds more than 2 million clones, about 95% found once. The CDR3 runs 14 residues. V was shortened by 0 bases and J by 3 bases, with 9 bases between the two germline ends. Germline values: CDR1 SGHDT, CDR2 YYEEEE. The source material was naive CD8+ T cells sorted from blood. V gene TRBV5-6 combines with J gene TRBJ1-1; no clear D. This sequence was found in a man younger than 35 in good health. CDR3 DNA: TGTGCCAGCAGCTTGGGAGGGTGGTACACTGAAGCTTTCTTT. Protein sequence: CASSLGGWYTEAFF.